This is a list of T cell receptor beta chains from one sample in a study of cytomegalovirus exposure and HLA in healthy donors. Assay: immunoSEQ multiplex PCR; the TCRdb copy retains only in-frame clones and omits some. The sample gives roughly 130,000 clones, 8.5% of which show up once; 4.5% to 6% is in the top ten. Source material: PBMCs. These receptor sequences come from a man aged 40-55 years in good health and CMV-seronegative. The CDR3 runs from the conserved cysteine through the conserved F or W. A D gene is named only where the DNA matches it firmly. Size is stated for part of the rows, as once, few or many counts, or as a class when the clone is expanded.

size: NA
V: TRBV11-2
D: TRBD1
J: TRBJ2-1
DNA: TGTGCCAGCAGCTTGAACAGGGGGCGGTTAAATGAGCAGTTCTTC
CDR3: CASSLNRGRLNEQFF

size: few
V: TRBV5-1
D: NA
J: TRBJ2-4
DNA: TGCGCCAGCCACCGCCGGGGATTGGTATACATTCAGTACTTC
CDR3: CASHRRGLVYIQYF

size: few
V: TRBV7-9
D: NA
J: TRBJ1-1
DNA: TGTGCCAGCAGGGGGTTCAGGGACACTGAAGCTTTCTTT
CDR3: CASRGFRDTEAFF

size: few
V: TRBV27
D: NA
J: TRBJ1-2
DNA: TGTGCCAGCAGTTTCCTGTCCCCAGGTCATGGCTACACCTTC
CDR3: CASSFLSPGHGYTF

size: NA
V: TRBV6-5
D: NA
J: TRBJ2-7
DNA: TGTGCCAGCAGCCGAAACCGCAGGGGAGTCCACGAGCAGTACTTC
CDR3: CASSRNRRGVHEQYF

size: NA
V: TRBV4-3
D: TRBD2
J: TRBJ2-1
DNA: TGCGCCAGCAGCCCCCAGTGGGGACTAGCGGGAAACAATGAGCAGTTCTTC
CDR3: CASSPQWGLAGNNEQFF

size: NA
V: TRBV7-9
D: TRBD2
J: TRBJ2-2
DNA: TGTGCCGGGGGGACTAGCGGGGCTCCCGGCGGGGAGCTGTTTTTT
CDR3: CAGGTSGAPGGELFF

size: few
V: TRBV10-3
D: NA
J: TRBJ1-2
DNA: TGTGCCCAGGCACAGGAACTTAACTATGGCTACACCTTC
CDR3: CAQAQELNYGYTF

size: NA
V: TRBV10-3
D: TRBD2
J: TRBJ2-7
DNA: TGTGCCGTTACTAGCGGATCCTACGAGCAGTACTTC
CDR3: CAVTSGSYEQYF

size: NA
V: TRBV5-4
D: TRBD2
J: TRBJ2-5
DNA: TGTGCCAGCAGCTTGGGTTTGGGACTAGACGGTGAGACCCAGTACTTC
CDR3: CASSLGLGLDGETQYF

size: NA
V: TRBV5-1
D: NA
J: TRBJ2-1
DNA: TGCGCCAGCAGCTTGTTTTCAGGACAGAACAATGAGCAGTTCTTC
CDR3: CASSLFSGQNNEQFF

size: NA
V: TRBV6-1
D: TRBD1
J: TRBJ1-1
DNA: TGTGCCAGCAGTGCAACACCAGGGGGGAACACTGAAGCTTTCTTT
CDR3: CASSATPGGNTEAFF

size: few
V: TRBV18
D: NA
J: TRBJ2-7
DNA: TGTGCCAGCTCACCAAGTATGTTACAGAGCTCCTACGAGCAGTACTTC
CDR3: CASSPSMLQSSYEQYF

size: few
V: TRBV25-1
D: NA
J: TRBJ2-7
DNA: TGTGCCAGCAGTGCGTCAGGTAACGAGCAGTACTTC
CDR3: CASSASGNEQYF

size: NA
V: TRBV4-3
D: TRBD1
J: TRBJ1-1
DNA: TGCGCCAGCAGCCAAGTTACAGGGGGTACTGAAGCTTTCTTT
CDR3: CASSQVTGGTEAFF

size: few
V: TRBV6-1
D: NA
J: TRBJ1-5
DNA: TGTGCCAGCAGTGAAGGGGCAGGAGGGTATCAGCCCCAGCATTTT
CDR3: CASSEGAGGYQPQHF

size: NA
V: TRBV9
D: NA
J: TRBJ1-2
DNA: TGTGCCAGCAGCGTAGCTGAAGGAGATGGCTACACCTTC
CDR3: CASSVAEGDGYTF

size: NA
V: TRBV13
D: NA
J: TRBJ2-2
DNA: TGTGCCAGCAGCTTCCTGACTAGAACGAACACCGGGGAGCTGTTTTTT
CDR3: CASSFLTRTNTGELFF

size: NA
V: TRBV19
D: TRBD1
J: TRBJ1-2
DNA: TGTGCCAGTAGCGCCCTCGGACAGGGAGGGAACTATGGCTACACCTTC
CDR3: CASSALGQGGNYGYTF

size: few
V: TRBV10-3
D: TRBD2
J: TRBJ2-7
DNA: TGTGCCATCAGTGAGTCATTTAGCGGGGGATCGCGGGAGCAGTACTTC
CDR3: CAISESFSGGSREQYF

size: few
V: TRBV28
D: NA
J: TRBJ2-2
DNA: TGTGCCAGCAGTTCCCCAGGGATTCACACCGGGGAGCTGTTTTTT
CDR3: CASSSPGIHTGELFF

size: NA
V: TRBV10-3
D: TRBD2
J: TRBJ2-3
DNA: TGTGCCATCAGTGAGTCACTAGCGGGGGGGACGGATACGCAGTATTTT
CDR3: CAISESLAGGTDTQYF

size: few
V: TRBV14
D: TRBD2
J: TRBJ2-7
DNA: TGTGCCAGCAGCCAAGATGGACTAGCGGGGGGCGAGCAGTACTTC
CDR3: CASSQDGLAGGEQYF

size: NA
V: TRBV5-1
D: NA
J: TRBJ2-5
DNA: TGCGCCAGCAGCTGGAGGGGTCAGGAGACCCAGTACTTC
CDR3: CASSWRGQETQYF

size: NA
V: TRBV28
D: NA
J: TRBJ1-2
DNA: TGTGCCACCCGGACAGACGTACATGGCTACACCTTC
CDR3: CATRTDVHGYTF

size: NA
V: TRBV7-2
D: TRBD1
J: TRBJ2-5
DNA: TGTGCCAGCAGCTCCGGGACAGGCCCCTTGGAGCAGTACTTC
CDR3: CASSSGTGPLEQYF

size: NA
V: TRBV18
D: TRBD1
J: TRBJ2-7
DNA: TGTGCCAGCTCGCCCGGGACAGGGGACTACGAGCAGTACTTC
CDR3: CASSPGTGDYEQYF

size: few
V: TRBV4-1
D: TRBD2
J: TRBJ2-1
DNA: TGCGCCAGCAGCCTCCGGGTAGCGGGGGCCCTCAGCTCCTACAATGAGCAGTTCTTC
CDR3: CASSLRVAGALSSYNEQFF

size: few
V: TRBV30
D: TRBD2
J: TRBJ2-1
DNA: TGTGCCTGGAGGGCGGGGGCCTACAATGAGCAGTTCTTC
CDR3: CAWRAGAYNEQFF

size: NA
V: TRBV29-1
D: NA
J: TRBJ1-1
DNA: TGCAGCGTTGATCCGGGTTCCCCTGAAGCTTTCTTT
CDR3: CSVDPGSPEAFF

size: few
V: TRBV12-2
D: NA
J: TRBJ2-7
DNA: TGTGCAAGTCGCTTAGGCGGGGGCCTCTACGAGCAGTACTTC
CDR3: CASRLGGGLYEQYF

size: few
V: TRBV30
D: NA
J: TRBJ2-7
DNA: TGTGCCTGGAGTGTACCGGGACATTTGATATCCTACGAGCAGTACTTC
CDR3: CAWSVPGHLISYEQYF

size: NA
V: TRBV9
D: NA
J: TRBJ1-2
DNA: TGTGCCAGCAGCGACAGGGTTTCGGGATTTAACTATGGCTACACCTTC
CDR3: CASSDRVSGFNYGYTF

size: NA
V: TRBV25-1
D: NA
J: TRBJ2-5
DNA: TGTGCCAGCAGTGAATATTTCCTATCATCCGGGATACAAGAGACCCAGTACTTC
CDR3: CASSEYFLSSGIQETQYF

size: few
V: TRBV27
D: NA
J: TRBJ1-6
DNA: TGTGCCAGCAGTTTATGGGGCGGGGATAATTCACCCCTCCACTTT
CDR3: CASSLWGGDNSPLHF

size: NA
V: TRBV4-1
D: NA
J: TRBJ1-1
DNA: TGCGCCAGCAGCCAACTAGGGGGGAACACTGAAGCTTTCTTT
CDR3: CASSQLGGNTEAFF

size: NA
V: TRBV6-5
D: TRBD1
J: TRBJ1-4
DNA: TGTGCCAGCAGTGGCGGGACAGAAAATGAAAAACTGTTTTTT
CDR3: CASSGGTENEKLFF

size: NA
V: TRBV29-1
D: TRBD2
J: TRBJ2-3
DNA: TGCAGCGTGACTGGGAGGGGTAGCACAGATACGCAGTATTTT
CDR3: CSVTGRGSTDTQYF

size: NA
V: TRBV4-1
D: TRBD1
J: TRBJ1-5
DNA: TGCGCCAGCAGCCAAGAGGACAGGGCTATGTGGCCCCAGCATTTT
CDR3: CASSQEDRAMWPQHF

size: NA
V: TRBV6-5
D: TRBD1
J: TRBJ1-1
DNA: TGTGCCAGCATCCACCCCGGGACAGAGAACACTGAAGCTTTCTTT
CDR3: CASIHPGTENTEAFF

size: few
V: TRBV5-1
D: NA
J: TRBJ2-5
DNA: TGCGCCAGCAGCTTTAGCAGCCAAGAGACCCAGTACTTC
CDR3: CASSFSSQETQYF

size: NA
V: TRBV4-2
D: TRBD1
J: TRBJ1-2
DNA: TGTGCCAGCAGCCAAGTTGTAGGGGGCACTGAGGACTATGGCTACACCTTC
CDR3: CASSQVVGGTEDYGYTF

size: NA
V: TRBV15
D: TRBD2
J: TRBJ2-3
DNA: TGTGCCACCAGCAGGGGACTAACCACAGATACGCAGTATTTT
CDR3: CATSRGLTTDTQYF

size: NA
V: TRBV30
D: NA
J: TRBJ2-3
DNA: TGTGCCTGGAGTCTTGACTCTAGCACAGATACGCAGTATTTT
CDR3: CAWSLDSSTDTQYF

size: NA
V: TRBV30
D: NA
J: TRBJ2-2
DNA: TGTGCCTGGAGTGTACAGGTTACCGGGGAGCTGTTTTTT
CDR3: CAWSVQVTGELFF

size: few
V: TRBV6-5
D: TRBD1
J: TRBJ1-1
DNA: TGTGCCAGCAGTTACTCCAGGGGGCTGAACACTGAAGCTTTCTTT
CDR3: CASSYSRGLNTEAFF

size: NA
V: TRBV9
D: NA
J: TRBJ2-3
DNA: TGTGCCAGTTCGGGGTCCCCAGGAGATACGCAGTATTTT
CDR3: CASSGSPGDTQYF

size: NA
V: TRBV7-9
D: NA
J: TRBJ2-3
DNA: TGTGCCAGCAGCTTAACCGGCGGGGCAGATACGCAGTATTTT
CDR3: CASSLTGGADTQYF

size: few
V: TRBV6-5
D: TRBD1
J: TRBJ1-2
DNA: TGTGCCAGCAGGGGCGCCGACAGGGGATACGGCTACACCTTC
CDR3: CASRGADRGYGYTF

size: NA
V: TRBV7-3
D: NA
J: TRBJ2-1
DNA: TGTGCCAGCAGCTTAACGTTGGGGGGTGAGCAGTTCTTC
CDR3: CASSLTLGGEQFF

size: NA
V: TRBV29-1
D: TRBD2
J: TRBJ2-1
DNA: TGCAGCGTCAAAGGGGGGCTAGCGGGGGGCCCTTACAATGCGCAGTTCTTC
CDR3: CSVKGGLAGGPYNAQFF

size: NA
V: TRBV10-3
D: TRBD1
J: TRBJ1-5
DNA: TGTGCCATCAGACGCTCGACAGGGCTGGGCAATCAGCCCCAGCATTTT
CDR3: CAIRRSTGLGNQPQHF

size: few
V: TRBV6-5
D: TRBD1
J: TRBJ1-5
DNA: TGTGCCAGCAGGGACAGGGGAGGCCCTAATCAGCCCCAGCATTTT
CDR3: CASRDRGGPNQPQHF

size: few
V: TRBV27
D: NA
J: TRBJ2-3
DNA: TGTGCCAGCACGTCCCAGCGCGGCACAGATACGCAGTATTTT
CDR3: CASTSQRGTDTQYF